This T cell receptor (beta chain) was observed in a study of Ad26.COV2.S vaccination and SARS-CoV-2 variants. Study context: Each vaccinee took Ad26.COV2.S intramuscularly, once or twice 56 days apart.

Profiling relied on immunoSEQ multiplex PCR, and the TCRdb table lists in-frame clones only, not all of them. The table includes more than 400,000 clones, 90% detected once. Treatment denoted: around 19 received Ad26.COV2.S at low or high dose, single or two shots; five or six received placebo; per-sample allocation not given. Repertoires come from day 63 after the first vaccine or placebo injection. Participants' vaccine, an Ad26 vector, delivered Wuhan-strain SARS-CoV-2 spike. The study's findings and limits: Placebo recipients showed lower spike-specific TCR breadth than vaccinees. Placebo and vaccine recipients had non-spike TCR breadth that was similar.

On this clone itself: Its antigen remains unknown.

Germline V CDR1 and CDR2: SGHAT, FQDESV (reference sequence). V lost 5 bases, J lost 5 bases, and 8 bases stayed unmatched. The CDR3 covers 16 residues. The sample here was peripheral blood, taken in a trial of Ad26.COV2.S vaccine versus placebo. The chain joins TRBV11-1 to TRBJ2-1, with 11 bases that match TRBD2. The TCR originated in a person aged 18-65 years who received the Ad26.COV2.S COVID-19 vaccine or a placebo. CDR3 DNA: TGTGCCAGCAGCAGACTAGCGGGACACTGGGACAATGAGCAGTTCTTC. Translated, it gives CASSRLAGHWDNEQFF.